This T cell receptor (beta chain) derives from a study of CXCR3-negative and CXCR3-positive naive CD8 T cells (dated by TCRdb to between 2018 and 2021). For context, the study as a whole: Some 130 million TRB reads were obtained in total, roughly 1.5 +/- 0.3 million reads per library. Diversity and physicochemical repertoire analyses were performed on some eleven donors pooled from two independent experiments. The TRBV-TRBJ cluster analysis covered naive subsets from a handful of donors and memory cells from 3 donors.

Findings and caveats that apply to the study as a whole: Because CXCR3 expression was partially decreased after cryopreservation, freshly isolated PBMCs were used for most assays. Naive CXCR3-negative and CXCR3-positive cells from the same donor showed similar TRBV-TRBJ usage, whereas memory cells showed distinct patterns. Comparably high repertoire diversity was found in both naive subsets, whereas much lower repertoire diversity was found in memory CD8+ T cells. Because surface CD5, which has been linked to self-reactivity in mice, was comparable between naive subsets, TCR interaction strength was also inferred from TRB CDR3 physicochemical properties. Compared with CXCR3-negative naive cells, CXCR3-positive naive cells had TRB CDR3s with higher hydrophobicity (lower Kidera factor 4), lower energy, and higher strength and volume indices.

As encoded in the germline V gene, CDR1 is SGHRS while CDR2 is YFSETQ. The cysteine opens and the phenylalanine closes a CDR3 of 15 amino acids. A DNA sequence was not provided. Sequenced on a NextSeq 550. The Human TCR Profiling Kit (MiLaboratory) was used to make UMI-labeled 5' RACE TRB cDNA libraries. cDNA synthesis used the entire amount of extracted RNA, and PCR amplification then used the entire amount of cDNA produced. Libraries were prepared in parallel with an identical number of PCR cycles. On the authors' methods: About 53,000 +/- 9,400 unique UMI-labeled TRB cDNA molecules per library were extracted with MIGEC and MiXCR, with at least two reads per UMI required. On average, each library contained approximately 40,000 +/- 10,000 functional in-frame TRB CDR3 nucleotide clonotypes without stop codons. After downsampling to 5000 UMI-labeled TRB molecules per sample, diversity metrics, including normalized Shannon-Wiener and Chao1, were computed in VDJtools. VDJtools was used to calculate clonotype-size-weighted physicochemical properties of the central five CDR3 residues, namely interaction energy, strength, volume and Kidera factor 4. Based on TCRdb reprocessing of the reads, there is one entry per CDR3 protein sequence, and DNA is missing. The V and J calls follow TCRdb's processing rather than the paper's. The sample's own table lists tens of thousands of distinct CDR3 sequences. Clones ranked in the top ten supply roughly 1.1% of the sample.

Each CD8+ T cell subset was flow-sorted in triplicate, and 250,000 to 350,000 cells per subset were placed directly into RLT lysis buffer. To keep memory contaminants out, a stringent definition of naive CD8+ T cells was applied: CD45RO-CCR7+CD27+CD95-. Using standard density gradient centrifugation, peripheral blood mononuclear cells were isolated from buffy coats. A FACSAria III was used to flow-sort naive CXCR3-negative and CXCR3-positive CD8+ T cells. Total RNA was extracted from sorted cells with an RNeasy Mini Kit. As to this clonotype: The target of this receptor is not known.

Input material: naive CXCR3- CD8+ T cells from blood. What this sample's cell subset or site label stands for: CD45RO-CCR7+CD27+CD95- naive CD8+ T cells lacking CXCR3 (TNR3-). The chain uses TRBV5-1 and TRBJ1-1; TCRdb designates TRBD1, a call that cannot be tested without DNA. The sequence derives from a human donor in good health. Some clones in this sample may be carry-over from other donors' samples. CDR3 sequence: CASSQRQGAPTEAFF.